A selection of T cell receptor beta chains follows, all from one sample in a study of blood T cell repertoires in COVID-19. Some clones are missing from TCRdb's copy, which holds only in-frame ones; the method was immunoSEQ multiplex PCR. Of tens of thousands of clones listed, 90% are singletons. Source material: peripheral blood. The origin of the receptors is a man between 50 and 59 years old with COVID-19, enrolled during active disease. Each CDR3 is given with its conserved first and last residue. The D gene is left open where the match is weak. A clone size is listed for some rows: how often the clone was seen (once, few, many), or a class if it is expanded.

CASSVPWRRGLNEQFF	TGTGCCAGCAGTGTCCCCTGGCGGCGGGGGCTCAATGAGCAGTTCTTC	TRBV6-4	NA	TRBJ2-1	NA
CASKGTGEAFF	TGTGCCAGCAAGGGGACAGGTGAAGCTTTCTTT	TRBV2	TRBD1	TRBJ1-1	NA
CASSRPTPTSGYNEQFF	TGTGCCAGCAGTCGTCCAACCCCGACTAGCGGCTACAATGAGCAGTTCTTC	TRBV6-6	TRBD2	TRBJ2-1	once
CASSLVSSSVFYEQYF	TGTGCCAGCAGCTTGGTTAGCTCTAGTGTGTTCTACGAGCAGTACTTC	TRBV5-6	NA	TRBJ2-7	NA
CASSLGTGGATQYF	TGTGCCAGCAGCTTAGGGACAGGGGGCGCGACCCAGTACTTC	TRBV11-3	TRBD1	TRBJ2-5	NA
CATSVLGNVCYTQYF	TGTGCCACCAGTGTTTTGGGCAATGTATGCTATACGCAGTATTTT	TRBV24-1	NA	TRBJ2-3	once
CASSPTDYGYTF	TGTGCCAGCAGTCCCACGGACTATGGCTACACCTTC	TRBV2	NA	TRBJ1-2	NA
CASRTSGGTDTQYF	TGTGCCAGCCGAACTAGCGGGGGCACAGATACGCAGTATTTT	TRBV2	TRBD2	TRBJ2-3	NA
CASSPQGTSLSQSYEQYF	TGTGCCAGCAGCCCACAGGGGACTAGCTTATCTCAATCCTACGAGCAGTACTTC	TRBV7-8	TRBD2	TRBJ2-7	NA
CASTLGTAYNEQFF	TGTGCCAGCACCCTAGGGACAGCATACAATGAGCAGTTCTTC	TRBV28	TRBD1	TRBJ2-1	NA
CASSLVGGLGGNTIYF	TGTGCCAGCAGCTTAGTAGGGGGCTTAGGTGGAAACACCATATATTTT	TRBV7-9	TRBD1	TRBJ1-3	NA
CASSLGGAGGTFF	TGTGCCAGCAGCTTAGGAGGGGCAGGAGGGACTTTCTTT	TRBV7-6	NA	TRBJ1-1	once
CASSQLNLLPVTDTQYF	TGCGCCAGCAGCCAACTTAACCTGCTACCGGTGACAGATACGCAGTATTTT	TRBV4-1	NA	TRBJ2-3	NA
CASSLGAYNEQFF	TGTGCCAGCAGCCTAGGGGCATACAATGAGCAGTTCTTC	TRBV11-2	NA	TRBJ2-1	once
CATPAPQDTLNTGELFF	TGTGCCACCCCCGCACCACAGGATACCCTGAACACCGGGGAGCTGTTTTTT	TRBV19	NA	TRBJ2-2	NA
CASSFGTGGREQYF	TGTGCCAGCAGCTTCGGGACAGGGGGGCGGGAGCAGTACTTC	TRBV7-9	TRBD1	TRBJ2-7	NA
CASSPTYRGRTGELFF	TGTGCCAGCAGCCCAACTTACAGGGGGCGGACCGGGGAGCTGTTTTTT	TRBV11-2	TRBD1	TRBJ2-2	NA
CASSLGATGGEPLHF	TGTGCCAGCAGCTTAGGGGCGACAGGGGGAGAACCCCTCCACTTT	TRBV7-9	TRBD1	TRBJ1-6	NA
CASSLSGPNSGNTIYF	TGTGCCAGCAGCTTAAGTGGGCCGAACTCTGGAAACACCATATATTTT	TRBV7-2	NA	TRBJ1-3	NA
CASSGRGYEQYF	TGTGCCAGCAGTGGTCGCGGGTACGAGCAGTACTTC	TRBV21-1	NA	TRBJ2-7	NA
CASSWTGSGNEKLFF	TGTGCCAGCTCCTGGACAGGGAGTGGGAATGAAAAACTGTTTTTT	TRBV18	TRBD1	TRBJ1-4	NA
CASSRGGGGLAKNIQYF	TGTGCCAGCAGCCGGGGGGGCGGGGGACTAGCCAAAAACATTCAGTACTTC	TRBV7-2	TRBD2	TRBJ2-4	NA
CASTRDRVDYGYTF	TGTGCCAGTACCAGGGACAGGGTCGACTATGGCTACACCTTC	TRBV19	TRBD1	TRBJ1-2	NA